These T cell receptor beta chains were read from a single sample in a study of blood T cells in healthy people across ages. TCRdb reprocessed the 5' RACE reads with MiXCR, giving one entry per CDR3 protein. The data hold approximately 940,000 distinct CDR3 sequences, with around 49% observed a single time. Sequencing input: blood. The receptor source for this set is a man aged 25 to 45 in good health. The CDR3 runs from the conserved cysteine through the conserved F or W.

V,J,CDR3
TRBV29-1,TRBJ2-5,CSVESPGQGAAETQYF
TRBV27,-,CASSPLGPDEQYF
TRBV18,TRBJ2-3,CASSPMTGPGDTQYF
TRBV4-1,TRBJ2-3,CASSQRRLAASTDTQYF
TRBV10-3,TRBJ2-7,CALGGPGSNEQYF
TRBV19,TRBJ1-1,CASRTTGQGNTEAFF
TRBV6-2/TRBV6-3,TRBJ2-7,CASSHHNRGLSSYEQYF
TRBV6-5,TRBJ2-4,CASSPEFLAKNIQYF
TRBV7-2,TRBJ2-3,CASSARPRSTDTQYF
TRBV12-3/TRBV12-4,TRBJ2-3,CASSSLHGRVRADTQYF
TRBV20-1,TRBJ2-5,CSARKGLGQETQYF
TRBV24-1,TRBJ2-7,CATSDSRTVISYEQYF
TRBV7-2,TRBJ1-1,CASSLSGTEPFF
TRBV27,TRBJ2-7,CASRSMTGRRSYEQYF
TRBV7-9,-,CASSVGGLSYEQYF
TRBV2,TRBJ2-4,CASNPTVVKNIQYF
TRBV20-1,TRBJ2-7,CSARGGYFHEQYF
TRBV5-1,TRBJ1-6,CASRRGENSPLHF
TRBV7-2,TRBJ2-4,CASSLQGANIQYF
TRBV7-9,TRBJ1-5,CASSSQEAQPQHF
TRBV28,TRBJ1-1,CASTIQAGRAEAFF
TRBV5-6,TRBJ2-4,CASTPDRGLKNIQYF
TRBV10-3,TRBJ2-3,CAIRPTSGGLLDTQYF
TRBV29-1,TRBJ2-3,CSARLAGEDTQYF
TRBV4-1,TRBJ2-2,CASSQETGGYTGELFF
TRBV28,TRBJ2-3,CASWRSALTDTQYF
TRBV4-3,TRBJ2-7,CASSLNRAGAYEQYF
TRBV7-2,TRBJ2-5,CASSRAGEETQYF
TRBV10-3,TRBJ1-2,CTFSESPANYGYTF
TRBV7-6,TRBJ2-5,CASSLWDKAQETQYF
TRBV12-3/TRBV12-4,TRBJ2-6,CASSLFWGQGPLGANVLTF
TRBV9,TRBJ2-1,CASSVGTSRGQFF
TRBV5-1,TRBJ2-1,CASRRMDRGNEQFF
TRBV28,TRBJ2-1,CASSPLAGGSYNEQFF
TRBV12-3/TRBV12-4,-,CASSLIRDRVEQYF
TRBV28,TRBJ1-1,CASSSPRKMNTEAFF
TRBV27,TRBJ1-1,CASSSSGTVMNTEAFF
TRBV9,TRBJ1-6,CASSRQQGVGDSPLHF
TRBV5-1,TRBJ2-2,CASSHSTDGELFF
TRBV11-2,TRBJ2-1,CASSLDRALGNEQFF
TRBV20-1,TRBJ2-7,CSARDRDRSSYEQYF
TRBV2,TRBJ1-1,CASKGETGITEAFF
TRBV12-3/TRBV12-4,-,CASKIVGLYEQYF
TRBV29-1,TRBJ1-2,CSVDPGTGNGYTF
TRBV30,TRBJ1-2,CAWSPKQTNYGYTF
TRBV11-3,TRBJ2-1,CASSLGGASSGNEQFF
TRBV4-1,TRBJ2-3,CASSQVSAGGTDTQYF
TRBV6-1,TRBJ2-5,CASGTGARLQETQYF
TRBV6-2/TRBV6-3,TRBJ2-1,CASSYETNYNEQFF
TRBV5-1,TRBJ2-3,CASSLPAFGSTDTQYF
TRBV12-3/TRBV12-4,TRBJ2-3,CASSLHRRGLEVRADAQYF
TRBV24-1,TRBJ2-3,CATSEAVAGGRTDTQYF
TRBV25-1,TRBJ2-7,CASSGTSGGTYEQYF
TRBV7-8,TRBJ2-7,CASSLGHTTYEQYF